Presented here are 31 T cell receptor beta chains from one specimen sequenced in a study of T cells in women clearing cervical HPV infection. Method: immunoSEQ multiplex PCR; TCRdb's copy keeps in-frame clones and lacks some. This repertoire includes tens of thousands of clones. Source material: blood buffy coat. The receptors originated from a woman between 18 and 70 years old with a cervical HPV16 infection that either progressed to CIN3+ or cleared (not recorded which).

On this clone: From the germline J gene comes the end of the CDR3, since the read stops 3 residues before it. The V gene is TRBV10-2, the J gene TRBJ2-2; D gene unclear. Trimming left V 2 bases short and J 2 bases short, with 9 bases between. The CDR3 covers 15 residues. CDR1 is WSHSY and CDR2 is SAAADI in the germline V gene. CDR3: CASSEHTDNTGELFF. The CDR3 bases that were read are TGCGCCAGCAGTGAGCATACTGATAACACCGGGGAG.

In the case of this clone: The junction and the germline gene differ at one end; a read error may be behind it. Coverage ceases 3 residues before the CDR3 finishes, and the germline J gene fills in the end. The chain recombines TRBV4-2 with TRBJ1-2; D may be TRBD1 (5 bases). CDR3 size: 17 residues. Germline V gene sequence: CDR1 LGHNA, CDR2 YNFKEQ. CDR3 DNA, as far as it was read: TGCGCCAGCAGCCAAGGCCATCGGCAGGGAGGAATCTATGGC. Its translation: CASSQGHRQGGIYG. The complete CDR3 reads CASSQGHRQGGIYGYTF.

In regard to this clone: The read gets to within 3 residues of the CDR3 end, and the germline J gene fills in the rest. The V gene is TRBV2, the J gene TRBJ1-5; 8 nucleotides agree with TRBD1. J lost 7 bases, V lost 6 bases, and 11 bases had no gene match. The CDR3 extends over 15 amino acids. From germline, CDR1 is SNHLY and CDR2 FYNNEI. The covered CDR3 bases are TGTGCCAGCAGCGACGGACAGGGTCGTCGGCAGCCC. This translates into CASSDGQGRRQP. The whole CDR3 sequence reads CASSDGQGRRQPQHF.

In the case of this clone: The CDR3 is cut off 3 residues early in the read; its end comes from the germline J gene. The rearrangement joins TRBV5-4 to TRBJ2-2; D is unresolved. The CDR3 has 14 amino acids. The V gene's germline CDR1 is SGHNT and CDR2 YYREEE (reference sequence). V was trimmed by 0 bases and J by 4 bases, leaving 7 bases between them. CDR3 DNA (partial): TGTGCCAGCAGCTTGGACGTCGGCACCGGGGAG. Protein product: CASSLDVGTGE. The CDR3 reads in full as CASSLDVGTGELFF.

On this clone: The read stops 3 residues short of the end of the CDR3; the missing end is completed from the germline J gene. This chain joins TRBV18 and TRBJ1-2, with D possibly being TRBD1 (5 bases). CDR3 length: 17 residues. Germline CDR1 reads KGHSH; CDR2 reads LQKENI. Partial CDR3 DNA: TGTGCCAGCTCACCACCTGTCATCAGGGTGACAAGCAATGAC. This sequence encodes CASSPPVIRVTSND. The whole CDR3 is CASSPPVIRVTSNDYTF.

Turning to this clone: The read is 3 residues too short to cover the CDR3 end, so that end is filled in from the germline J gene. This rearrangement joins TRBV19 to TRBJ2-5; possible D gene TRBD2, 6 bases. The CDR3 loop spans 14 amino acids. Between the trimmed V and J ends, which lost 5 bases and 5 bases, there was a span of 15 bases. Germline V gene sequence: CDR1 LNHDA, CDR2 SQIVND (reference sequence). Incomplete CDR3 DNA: TGTGCCAGTAGTGCTGCCGGGGCGGGGGAGACC. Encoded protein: CASSAAGAGET. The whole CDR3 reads CASSAAGAGETQYF.

Incomplete CDR3 DNA: TGTGCCAGCAGGAAGCCAGGGATTGGGGAGACC. Translated, it gives CASRKPGIGET. The CDR3 in full is CASRKPGIGETQYF. The chain carries TRBV7-2 and TRBJ2-5; maybe TRBD1 (5 bases). From the germline J gene comes the end of the CDR3, since the read stops 3 residues before it. From germline, CDR1 is SGHTA and CDR2 FQGNSA. Deletions cut 6 bases from V and 5 bases from J, with 16 bases between. This CDR3 comprises 14 residues.

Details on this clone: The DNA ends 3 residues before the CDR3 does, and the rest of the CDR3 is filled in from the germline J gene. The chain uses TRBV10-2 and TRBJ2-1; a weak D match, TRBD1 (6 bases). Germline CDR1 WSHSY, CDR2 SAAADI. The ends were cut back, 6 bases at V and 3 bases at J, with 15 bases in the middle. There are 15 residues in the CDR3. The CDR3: CASSVNRALYNEQFF. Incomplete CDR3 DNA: TGCGCCAGCAGCGTGAACAGGGCTCTCTACAATGAG.

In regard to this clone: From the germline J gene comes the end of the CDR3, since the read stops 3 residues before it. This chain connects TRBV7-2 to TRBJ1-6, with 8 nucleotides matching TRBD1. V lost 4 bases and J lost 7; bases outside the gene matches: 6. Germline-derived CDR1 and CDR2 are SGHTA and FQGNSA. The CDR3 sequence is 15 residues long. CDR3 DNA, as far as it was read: TGTGCCAGCAGCTCTGCTCGGACAGGGAATTCACCC. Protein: CASSSARTGNSP. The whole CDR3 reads CASSSARTGNSPLHF.

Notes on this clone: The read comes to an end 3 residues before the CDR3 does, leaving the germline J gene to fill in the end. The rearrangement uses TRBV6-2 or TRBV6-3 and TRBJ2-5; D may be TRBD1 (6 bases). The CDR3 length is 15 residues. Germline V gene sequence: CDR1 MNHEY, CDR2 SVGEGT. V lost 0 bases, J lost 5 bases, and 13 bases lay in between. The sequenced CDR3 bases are TGTGCCAGCAGTTACTCGACCAGGGGCGGTGAGACC. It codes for CASSYSTRGGET. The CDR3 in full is CASSYSTRGGETQYF.

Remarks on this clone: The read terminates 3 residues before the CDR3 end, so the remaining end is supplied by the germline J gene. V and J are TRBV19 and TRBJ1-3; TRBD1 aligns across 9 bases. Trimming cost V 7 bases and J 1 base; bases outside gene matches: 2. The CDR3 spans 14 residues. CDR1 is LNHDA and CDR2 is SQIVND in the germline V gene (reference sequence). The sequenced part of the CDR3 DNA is TGTGCCAGTACGGGACAGGGTTCTGGAAACACC. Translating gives CASTGQGSGNT. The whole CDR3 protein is CASTGQGSGNTIYF.

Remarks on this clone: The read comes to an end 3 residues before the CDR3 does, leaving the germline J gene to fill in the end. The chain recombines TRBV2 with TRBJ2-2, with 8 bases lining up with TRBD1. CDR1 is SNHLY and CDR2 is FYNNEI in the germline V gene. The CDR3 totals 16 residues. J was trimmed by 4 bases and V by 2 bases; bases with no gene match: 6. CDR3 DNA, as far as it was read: TGTGCCAGCAGTGAATTAACAGGGGGTATCACCGGGGAG. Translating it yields CASSELTGGITGE. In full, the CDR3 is CASSELTGGITGELFF.

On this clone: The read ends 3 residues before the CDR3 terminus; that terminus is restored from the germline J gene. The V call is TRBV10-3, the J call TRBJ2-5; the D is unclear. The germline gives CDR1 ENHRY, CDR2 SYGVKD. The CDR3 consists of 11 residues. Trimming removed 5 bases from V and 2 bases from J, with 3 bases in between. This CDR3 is CAISSQETQYF. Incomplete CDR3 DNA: TGTGCCATCAGTTCGCAAGAGACC.

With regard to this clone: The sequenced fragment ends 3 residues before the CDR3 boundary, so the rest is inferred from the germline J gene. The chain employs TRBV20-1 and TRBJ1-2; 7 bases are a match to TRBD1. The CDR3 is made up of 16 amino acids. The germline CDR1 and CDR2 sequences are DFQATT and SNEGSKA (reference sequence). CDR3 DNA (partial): TGCAGTGCTAGAGGAAGCAGAGGGGGCGTTCAGGAAGGC. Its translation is CSARGSRGGVQEG. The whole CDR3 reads CSARGSRGGVQEGYTF.

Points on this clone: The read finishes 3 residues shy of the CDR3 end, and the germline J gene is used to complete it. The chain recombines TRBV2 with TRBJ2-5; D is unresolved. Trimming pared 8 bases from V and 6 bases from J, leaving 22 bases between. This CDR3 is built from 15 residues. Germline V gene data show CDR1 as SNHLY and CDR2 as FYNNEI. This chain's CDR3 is CASLPGSLGAKTQYF. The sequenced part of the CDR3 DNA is TGTGCCAGCCTCCCCGGGTCACTTGGTGCGAAGACC. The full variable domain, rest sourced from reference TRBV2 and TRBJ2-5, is EPEVTQTPSHQVTQMGQEVILRCVPISNHLYFYWYRQILGQKVEFLVSFYNNEISEKSEIFDDQFSVERPDGSNFTLKIRSTKLEDSAMYFCASLPGSLGAKTQYFGPGTRLLVL.

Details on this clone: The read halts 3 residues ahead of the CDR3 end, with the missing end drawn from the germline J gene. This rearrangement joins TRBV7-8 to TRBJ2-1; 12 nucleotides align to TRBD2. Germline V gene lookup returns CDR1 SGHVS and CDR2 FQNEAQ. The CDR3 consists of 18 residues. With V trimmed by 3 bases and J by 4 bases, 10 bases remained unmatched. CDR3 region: CASSFSGLAGLLYNEQFF. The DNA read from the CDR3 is TGTGCCAGCAGCTTTTCGGGACTAGCGGGCCTTTTATACAATGAG.

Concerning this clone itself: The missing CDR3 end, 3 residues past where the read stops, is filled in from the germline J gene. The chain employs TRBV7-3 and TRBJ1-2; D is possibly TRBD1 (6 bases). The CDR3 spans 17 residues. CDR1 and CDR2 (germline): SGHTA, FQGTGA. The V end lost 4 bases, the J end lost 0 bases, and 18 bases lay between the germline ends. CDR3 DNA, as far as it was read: TGTGCCAGCAGCTCAAGGGGGTTCACTACTACTAACTATGGC. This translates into CASSSRGFTTTNYG. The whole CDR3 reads CASSSRGFTTTNYGYTF.

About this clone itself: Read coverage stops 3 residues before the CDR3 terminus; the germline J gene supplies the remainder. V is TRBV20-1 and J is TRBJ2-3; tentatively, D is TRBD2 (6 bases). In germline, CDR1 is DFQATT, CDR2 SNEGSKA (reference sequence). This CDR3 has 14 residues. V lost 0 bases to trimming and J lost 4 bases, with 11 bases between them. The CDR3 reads CSARDGLASDTQYF. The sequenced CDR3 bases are TGCAGTGCTAGAGACGGGCTAGCGTCAGATACG.

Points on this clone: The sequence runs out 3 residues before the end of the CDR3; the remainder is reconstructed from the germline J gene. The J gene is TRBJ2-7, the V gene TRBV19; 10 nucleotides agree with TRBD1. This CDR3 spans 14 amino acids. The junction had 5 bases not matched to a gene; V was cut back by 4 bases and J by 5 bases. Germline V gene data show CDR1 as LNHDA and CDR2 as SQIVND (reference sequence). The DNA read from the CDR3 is TGTGCCAGTAGTAGGGACAGGGGAAGCGACGAG. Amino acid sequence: CASSRDRGSDE. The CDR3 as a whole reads CASSRDRGSDEQYF.

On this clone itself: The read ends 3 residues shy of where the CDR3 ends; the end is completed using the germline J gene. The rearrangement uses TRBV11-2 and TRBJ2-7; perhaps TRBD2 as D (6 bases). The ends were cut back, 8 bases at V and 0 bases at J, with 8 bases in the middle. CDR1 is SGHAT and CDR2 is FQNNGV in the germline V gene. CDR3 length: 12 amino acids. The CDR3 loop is CASAGSSYEQYF. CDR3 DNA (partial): TGTGCCAGCGCGGGGTCCTCCTACGAG. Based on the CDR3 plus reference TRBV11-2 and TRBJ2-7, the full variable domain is EAGVAQSPRYKIIEKRQSVAFWCNPISGHATLYWYQQILGQGPKLLIQFQNNGVVDDSQLPKDRFSAERLKGVDSTLKIQPAKLEDSAVYLCASAGSSYEQYFGPGTRLTVT.

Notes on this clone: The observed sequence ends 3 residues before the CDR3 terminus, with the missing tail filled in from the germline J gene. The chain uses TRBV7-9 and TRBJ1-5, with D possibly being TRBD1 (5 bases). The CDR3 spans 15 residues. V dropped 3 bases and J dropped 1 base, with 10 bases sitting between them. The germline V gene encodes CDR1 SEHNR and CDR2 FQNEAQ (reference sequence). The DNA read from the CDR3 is TGTGCCAGCAGCTTGTCAGGGAGGAGCAATCAGCCC. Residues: CASSLSGRSNQP. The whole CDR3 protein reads CASSLSGRSNQPQHF.

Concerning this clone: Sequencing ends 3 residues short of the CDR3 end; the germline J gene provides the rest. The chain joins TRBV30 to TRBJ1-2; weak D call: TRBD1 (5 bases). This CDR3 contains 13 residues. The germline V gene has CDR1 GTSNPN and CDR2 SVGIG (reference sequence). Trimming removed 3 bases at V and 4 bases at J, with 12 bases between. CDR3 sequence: CAWRGVWSYGYTF. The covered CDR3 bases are TGTGCCTGGAGAGGGGTCTGGAGCTATGGC.

This CDR3 reads CASSVSGRGYEQYF. The CDR3 DNA, read in part, is TGTGCCAGCAGTGTGAGTGGTAGGGGCTACGAG. V usage is TRBV6-1 and J usage is TRBJ2-7, with a tentative D call TRBD1 (5 bases). The sequenced fragment ends 3 residues before the CDR3 boundary, so the rest is inferred from the germline J gene. Germline assignment: CDR1 MNHNS and CDR2 SASEGT. Trimming shortened V by 4 bases and J by 3 bases, and 13 bases separated the two germline ends. The CDR3 contains 14 residues.

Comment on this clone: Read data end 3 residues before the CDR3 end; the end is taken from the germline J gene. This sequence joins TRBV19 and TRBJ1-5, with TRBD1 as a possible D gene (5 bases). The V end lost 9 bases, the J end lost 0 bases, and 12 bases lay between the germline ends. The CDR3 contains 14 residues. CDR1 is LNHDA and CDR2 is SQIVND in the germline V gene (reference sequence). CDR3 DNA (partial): TGTGCCAGCAGGACACTCAATAGCAATCAGCCC. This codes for CASRTLNSNQP. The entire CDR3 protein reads CASRTLNSNQPQHF.

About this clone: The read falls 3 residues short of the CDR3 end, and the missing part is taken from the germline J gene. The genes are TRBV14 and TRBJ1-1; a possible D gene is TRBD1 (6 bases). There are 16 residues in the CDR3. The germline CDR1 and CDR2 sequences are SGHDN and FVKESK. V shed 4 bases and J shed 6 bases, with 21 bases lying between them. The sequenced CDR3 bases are TGTGCCAGCAGCCCCCCCCCGGACAGCTATAATTCTGAA. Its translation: CASSPPPDSYNSE. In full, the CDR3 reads CASSPPPDSYNSEAFF. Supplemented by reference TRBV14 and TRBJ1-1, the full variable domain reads EAGVTQFPSHSVIEKGQTVTLRCDPISGHDNLYWYRRVMGKEIKFLLHFVKESKQDESGMPNNRFLAERTGGTYSTLKVQPAELEDSGVYFCASSPPPDSYNSEAFFGQGTRLTVV.

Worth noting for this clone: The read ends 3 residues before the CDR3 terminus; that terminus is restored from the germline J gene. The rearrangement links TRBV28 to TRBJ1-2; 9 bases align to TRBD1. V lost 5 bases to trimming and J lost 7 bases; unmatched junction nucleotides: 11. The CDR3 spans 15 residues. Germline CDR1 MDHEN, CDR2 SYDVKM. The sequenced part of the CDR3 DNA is TGTGCCAGCAGTCCCTCGGGACAGGGTGGTTTTGGC. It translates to CASSPSGQGGFG. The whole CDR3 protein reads CASSPSGQGGFGYTF.

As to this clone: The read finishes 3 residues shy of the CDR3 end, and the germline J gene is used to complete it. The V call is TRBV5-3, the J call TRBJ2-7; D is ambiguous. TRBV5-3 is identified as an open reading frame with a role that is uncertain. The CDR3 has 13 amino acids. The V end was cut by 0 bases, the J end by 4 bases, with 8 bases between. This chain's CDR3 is CARSLERVYEQYF. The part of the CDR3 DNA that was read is TGTGCCAGAAGCTTGGAAAGGGTGTACGAG.

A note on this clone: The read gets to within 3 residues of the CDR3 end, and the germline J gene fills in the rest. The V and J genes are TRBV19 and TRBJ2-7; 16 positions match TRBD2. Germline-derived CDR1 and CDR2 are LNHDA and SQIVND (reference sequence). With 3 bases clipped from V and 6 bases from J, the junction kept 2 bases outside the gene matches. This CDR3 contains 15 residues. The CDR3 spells CASSMGLAGGGEQYF. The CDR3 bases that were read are TGTGCCAGTAGTATGGGACTAGCGGGAGGGGGCGAG. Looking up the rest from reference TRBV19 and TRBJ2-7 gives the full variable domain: DGGITQSPKYLFRKEGQNVTLSCEQNLNHDAMYWYRQDPGQGLRLIYYSQIVNDFQKGDIAEGYSVSREKKESFPLTVTSAQKNPTAFYLCASSMGLAGGGEQYFGPGTRLTVT.

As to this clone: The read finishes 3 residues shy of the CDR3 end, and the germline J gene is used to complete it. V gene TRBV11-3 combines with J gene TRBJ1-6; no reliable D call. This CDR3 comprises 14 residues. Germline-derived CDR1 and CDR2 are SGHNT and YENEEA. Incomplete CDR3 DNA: TGTGCCAGCAGCTTAGACTCCAGCGGGAGGGCC. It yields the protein CASSLDSSGRA. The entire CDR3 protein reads CASSLDSSGRALHF.

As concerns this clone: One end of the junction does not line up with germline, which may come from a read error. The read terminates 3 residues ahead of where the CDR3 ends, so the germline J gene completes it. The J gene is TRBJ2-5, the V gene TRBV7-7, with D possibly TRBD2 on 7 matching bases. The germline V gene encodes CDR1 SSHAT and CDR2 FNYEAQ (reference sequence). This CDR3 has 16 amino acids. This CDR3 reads CASSLGQGTTQETQYF. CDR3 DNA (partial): TGTGCTAGCAGCTTAGGGCAGGGGACTACCCAAGAGACC.

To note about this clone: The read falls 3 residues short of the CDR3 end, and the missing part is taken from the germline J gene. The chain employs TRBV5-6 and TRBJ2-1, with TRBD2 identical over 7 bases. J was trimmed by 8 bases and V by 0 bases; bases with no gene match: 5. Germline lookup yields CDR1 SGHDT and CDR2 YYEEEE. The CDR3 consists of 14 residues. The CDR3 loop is CASSLGGSLDEQFF. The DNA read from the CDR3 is TGTGCCAGCAGCTTGGGCGGGAGCCTGGATGAG.